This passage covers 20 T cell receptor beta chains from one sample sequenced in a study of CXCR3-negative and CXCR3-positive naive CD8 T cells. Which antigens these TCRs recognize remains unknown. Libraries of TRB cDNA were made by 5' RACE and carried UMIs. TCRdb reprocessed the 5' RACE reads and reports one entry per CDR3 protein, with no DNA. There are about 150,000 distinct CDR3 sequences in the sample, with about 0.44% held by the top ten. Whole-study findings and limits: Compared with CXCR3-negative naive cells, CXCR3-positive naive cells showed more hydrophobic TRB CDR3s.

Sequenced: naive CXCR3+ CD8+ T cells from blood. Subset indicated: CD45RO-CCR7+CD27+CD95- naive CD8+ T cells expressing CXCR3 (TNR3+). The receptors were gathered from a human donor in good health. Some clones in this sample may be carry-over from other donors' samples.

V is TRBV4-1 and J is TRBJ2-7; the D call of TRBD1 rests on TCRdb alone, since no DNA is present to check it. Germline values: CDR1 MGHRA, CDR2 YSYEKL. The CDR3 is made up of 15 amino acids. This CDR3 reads CASSQDSGVRDEQYF.

This CDR3 is CASSFGQGQFF. The chain joins TRBV12-3 or TRBV12-4 to TRBJ2-1; TCRdb's D call of TRBD1 is untestable without DNA. The length of the CDR3 is 11 residues.

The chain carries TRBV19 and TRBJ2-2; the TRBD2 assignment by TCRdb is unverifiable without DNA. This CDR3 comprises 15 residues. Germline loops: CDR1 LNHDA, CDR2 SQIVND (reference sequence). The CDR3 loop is CASSGLAGIPGELFF.

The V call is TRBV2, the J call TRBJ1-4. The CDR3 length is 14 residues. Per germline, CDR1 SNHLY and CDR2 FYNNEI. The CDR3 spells CASSERIVAEKLFF.

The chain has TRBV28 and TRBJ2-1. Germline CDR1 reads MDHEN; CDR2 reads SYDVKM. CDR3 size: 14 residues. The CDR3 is CASSLERHGNEQFF.

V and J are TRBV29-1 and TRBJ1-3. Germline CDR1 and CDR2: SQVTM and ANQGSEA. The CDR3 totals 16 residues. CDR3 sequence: CSAVIQTGFSGNTIYF.

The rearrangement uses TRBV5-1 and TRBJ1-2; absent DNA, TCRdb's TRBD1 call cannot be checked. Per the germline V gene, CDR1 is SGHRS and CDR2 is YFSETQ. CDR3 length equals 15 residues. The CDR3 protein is CASSLDPRDADGYTF.

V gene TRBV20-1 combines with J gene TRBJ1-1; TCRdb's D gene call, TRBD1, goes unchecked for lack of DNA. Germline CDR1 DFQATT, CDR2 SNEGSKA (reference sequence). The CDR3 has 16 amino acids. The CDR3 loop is CSAVLRSHFKNTEAFF.

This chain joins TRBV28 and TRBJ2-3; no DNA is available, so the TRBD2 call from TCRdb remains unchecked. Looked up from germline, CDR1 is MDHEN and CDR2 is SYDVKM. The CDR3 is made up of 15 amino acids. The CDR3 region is CASSSPGRAPDTQYF.

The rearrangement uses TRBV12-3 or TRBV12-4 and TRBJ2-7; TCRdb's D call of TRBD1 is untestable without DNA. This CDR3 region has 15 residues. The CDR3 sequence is CASSLGPGGTYEQYF.

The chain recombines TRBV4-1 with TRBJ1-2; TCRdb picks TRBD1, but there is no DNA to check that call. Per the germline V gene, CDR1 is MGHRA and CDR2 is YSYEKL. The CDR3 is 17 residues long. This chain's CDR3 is CASSQDPGQGIPFGYTF.

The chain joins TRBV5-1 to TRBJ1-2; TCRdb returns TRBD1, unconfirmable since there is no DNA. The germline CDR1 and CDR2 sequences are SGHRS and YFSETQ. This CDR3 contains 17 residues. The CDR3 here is CASSLRSWGASSYGYTF.

CDR3 protein: CASSLYPGAETQYF. The rearrangement joins TRBV7-9 to TRBJ2-5; TCRdb lists TRBD1, though no DNA is available to test this call. Germline V CDR1 and CDR2: SEHNR, FQNEAQ (reference sequence). The CDR3 spans 14 residues.

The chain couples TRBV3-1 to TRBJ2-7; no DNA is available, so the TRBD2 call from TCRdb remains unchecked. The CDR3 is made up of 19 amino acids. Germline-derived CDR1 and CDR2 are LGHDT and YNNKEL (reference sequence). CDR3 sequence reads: CASSQDGGGLTGNSYEQYF.

Here the CDR3 reads CASSPVGLTSYNEQFF. The genes are TRBV7-9 and TRBJ2-1; the D gene TCRdb calls, TRBD2, cannot be checked with no DNA. The CDR3 spans 16 residues. CDR1 SEHNR and CDR2 FQNEAQ come from the germline V gene (reference sequence).

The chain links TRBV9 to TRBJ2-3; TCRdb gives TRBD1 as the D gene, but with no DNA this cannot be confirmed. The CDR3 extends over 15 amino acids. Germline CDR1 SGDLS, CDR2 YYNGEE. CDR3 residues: CASSELDRGADTQYF.

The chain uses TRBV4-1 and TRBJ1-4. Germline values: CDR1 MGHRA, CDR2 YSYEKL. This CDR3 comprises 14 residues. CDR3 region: CASSQASTNEKLFF.

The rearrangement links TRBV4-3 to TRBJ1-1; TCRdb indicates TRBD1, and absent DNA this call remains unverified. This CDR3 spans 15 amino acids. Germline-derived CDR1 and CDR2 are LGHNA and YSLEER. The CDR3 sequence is CASSQDRGSATEAFF.

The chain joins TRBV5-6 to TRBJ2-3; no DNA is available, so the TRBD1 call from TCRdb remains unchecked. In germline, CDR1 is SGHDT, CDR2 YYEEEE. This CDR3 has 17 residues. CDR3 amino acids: CASSGGIKAESTDTQYF.

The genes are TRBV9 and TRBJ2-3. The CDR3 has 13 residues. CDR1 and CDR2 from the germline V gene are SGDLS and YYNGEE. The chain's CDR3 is CASSVVGTDTQYF.